One sample yielded the 20 T cell receptor beta chains listed below, sequenced in a study of T cells in Graves' hyperthyroidism and ophthalmopathy. The source material, RNA transcripts, was used to amplify TCR beta CDR3 regions. The HTBI primer set drove a first-round RT-PCR of the TCR CDR3. TCRdb re-called the multiplex PCR reads through MiXCR, storing one row per CDR3 protein. This table holds approximately 710,000 distinct CDR3 sequences, around a sixth found once. The sample comprised blood. Receptors were obtained from a man aged 50-59 years with Graves' hyperthyroidism.

This clonotype was observed many times. V is TRBV19 and J is TRBJ2-1, with D possibly TRBD1 on 6 matching bases. Looked up from germline, CDR1 is LNHDA and CDR2 is SQIVND (reference sequence). The CDR3 is made up of 14 amino acids. The V end lost 4 bases, the J end lost 2 bases, and 9 bases lay between the germline ends. DNA for the CDR3: TGTGCCAGTAGTAGGGGGACACCCTACAATGAGCAGTTCTTC. It specifies CASSRGTPYNEQFF.

This clonotype was picked up many times. The V call is TRBV28, the J call TRBJ2-4; D unclear. Germline assignment: CDR1 MDHEN and CDR2 SYDVKM. The V gene lost 4 bases and the J gene lost 0 bases, with 13 bases spanning the gap. The CDR3 length is 16 residues. CDR3 coding DNA: TGTGCCAGCAGTTCGGCAGCCACGATAGCCAAAAACATTCAGTACTTC. It codes for CASSSAATIAKNIQYF.

V gene TRBV30 combines with J gene TRBJ2-1, with 9 bases identical to TRBD1. There are 15 residues in the CDR3. Germline V gene data show CDR1 as GTSNPN and CDR2 as SVGIG (reference sequence). The J segment lost 4 bases and the V segment lost 1 base, leaving 5 bases of the junction unmatched. CDR3 residues: CAWSGGQGQYNEQFF. The CDR3 DNA reads as TGTGCCTGGAGTGGTGGACAGGGGCAATACAATGAGCAGTTCTTC.

At least ten counts were recorded for this clonotype. J is TRBJ2-3 and V is TRBV28; D is uncertain. CDR1 and CDR2 (germline): MDHEN, SYDVKM. Trimming left V 4 bases short and J 0 bases short, with 11 bases between. This CDR3 contains 15 residues. The chain's CDR3 is CASSSSAISTDTQYF. CDR3 coding DNA: TGTGCCAGCAGTTCCAGCGCGATTAGCACAGATACGCAGTATTTT.

This chain uses TRBV20-1 with TRBJ1-4; D unresolved. CDR1 DFQATT and CDR2 SNEGSKA come from the germline V gene (reference sequence). The CDR3 is 12 residues long. Deletions cut 0 bases from V and 13 bases from J, with 12 bases between. CDR3 in DNA: TGCAGTGCTAGAGACGAGGGCGGTTCACTGTTTTTT. Its protein product is CSARDEGGSLFF.

This clonotype was found a few times. The chain carries TRBV19 and TRBJ1-5; D is unresolved. CDR3 size: 15 residues. V lost 3 bases and J lost 11, with 20 bases in between. Germline V gives CDR1 LNHDA, CDR2 SQIVND (reference sequence). This CDR3 reads CASSMENTRTSAQHF. DNA of the CDR3: TGTGCCAGTAGTATGGAAAACACGAGGACGTCGGCCCAGCATTTT.

This clonotype was seen at least ten times. This rearrangement joins TRBV28 to TRBJ2-3, with no clear D. The germline V and J ends were trimmed by 6 bases and 8 bases, with 18 bases remaining between them. The CDR3 length is 14 residues. Germline-derived CDR1 and CDR2 are MDHEN and SYDVKM. In DNA, the CDR3 is TGTGCCAGCAGCTCCGCCGGAGCGACCGGTACGCAGTATTTT. Translated, it gives CASSSAGATGTQYF.

The rearrangement links TRBV19 to TRBJ1-4; D is unclear. The CDR3 totals 16 residues. With 7 bases removed from V and 6 bases from J, the gap between germline ends came to 21 bases. Germline CDR1 is LNHDA and CDR2 is SQIVND (reference sequence). The CDR3, as DNA: TGTGCCAGTACCCAATATAGTCCCCCGGAGGATGAAAAACTGTTTTTT. Translation gives CASTQYSPPEDEKLFF.

In nucleotides, the CDR3 is TGTGCCAGCACCATCCAGTTGGGGAGCAATCAGCCCCAGCATTTT. Protein sequence: CASTIQLGSNQPQHF. The chain combines TRBV28 with TRBJ1-5; D remains unclear. This CDR3 has 15 residues. V was clipped by 7 bases and J by 1 base, with 14 bases between them. Per the germline V gene, CDR1 is MDHEN and CDR2 is SYDVKM.

This chain connects TRBV15 to TRBJ2-5, with a possible D match to TRBD1 (5 bases). V was pared by 2 bases and J by 1 base, with 11 bases between. This CDR3 region has 15 residues. Germline CDR1 reads LNHNV; CDR2 reads YYDKDF (reference sequence). The CDR3 here is CATSRMLGPQETQYF. Written as DNA, the CDR3 is TGTGCCACCAGCAGAATGCTGGGGCCCCAAGAGACCCAGTACTTC.

This clonotype has only a few counts. V and J are TRBV4-1 and TRBJ2-5; 11 nucleotides line up with TRBD2. Looked up from germline, CDR1 is MGHRA and CDR2 is YSYEKL. V was pared by 0 bases and J by 1 base, with 10 bases of the junction left unmatched. The CDR3 is 19 residues long. The CDR3, as DNA: TGCGCCAGCAGCCAAGATAAAGGACTAGCGGGTATTTTCCAAGAGACCCAGTACTTC. As protein: CASSQDKGLAGIFQETQYF.

This clonotype was seen just once. The chain joins TRBV3-1 to TRBJ2-7; D remains unclear. Trimming shortened V by 1 base and J by 5 bases, and 6 bases separated the two germline ends. The length of the CDR3 is 12 residues. CDR1 is LGHDT and CDR2 is YNNKEL in the germline V gene (reference sequence). The CDR3 here is CASSQVSHEQYF. The CDR3 DNA reads TGTGCCAGCAGCCAAGTGTCTCACGAGCAGTACTTC.

This clonotype was recorded many times. The chain is built from TRBV25-1 and TRBJ2-1; 10 nucleotides line up with TRBD2. The germline V gene encodes CDR1 MGHDK and CDR2 SYGVNS. Trimming cost V 0 bases and J 6 bases; bases outside gene matches: 8. CDR3 length equals 17 residues. This chain's CDR3 is CASSEYGTSVSGNEQFF. The CDR3 nucleotides read TGTGCCAGCAGTGAATATGGGACTAGCGTGTCGGGCAATGAGCAGTTCTTC.

The chain has TRBV27 and TRBJ2-2; D might be TRBD1 (6 bases). CDR1 and CDR2 from the germline V gene are MNHEY and SMNVEV (reference sequence). This CDR3 has 13 amino acids. The V end lost 3 bases, the J end lost 6 bases, and 8 bases lay between the germline ends. The DNA for the CDR3 is TGTGCCAGCAGTTTCGGGACACCCGGGGAGCTGTTTTTT. This translates into CASSFGTPGELFF.

In DNA, the CDR3 is TGTGCCAGCACTTCAGTAGCTGAGCAGTTCTTC. Translating gives CASTSVAEQFF. The V and J genes are TRBV28 and TRBJ2-1; D remains ambiguous. This CDR3 comprises 11 residues. Germline CDR1 and CDR2: MDHEN and SYDVKM. With 7 bases removed from V and 9 bases from J, the gap between germline ends came to 10 bases. The whole variable domain, remainder taken from reference TRBV28 and TRBJ2-1, is DVKVTQSSRYLVKRTGEKVFLECVQDMDHENMFWYRQDPGLGLRLIYFSYDVKMKEKGDIPEGYSVSREKKERFSLILESASTNQTSMYLCASTSVAEQFFGPGTRLTVL.

This clonotype was seen only a few times. The chain recombines TRBV19 with TRBJ2-7; no clear D. Trimming left V 8 bases short and J 2 bases short, with 13 bases between. The CDR3 spans 13 residues. Germline V CDR1 and CDR2: LNHDA, SQIVND (reference sequence). The chain's CDR3 is CASSDRFTYEQYF. CDR3 bases: TGTGCCAGTTCTGATAGGTTTACCTACGAGCAGTACTTC.

This chain joins TRBV10-3 and TRBJ2-7; 16 nucleotides agree with TRBD2. The CDR3 spans 15 residues. In germline, CDR1 is ENHRY, CDR2 SYGVKD. The V gene end was trimmed by 6 bases and the J gene end by 4 bases; junction bases not matched to a gene: 3. The CDR3 nucleotides read TGTGCCATCAGCGGGACTAGCGGGAGGGCATACGAGCAGTACTTC. Protein sequence: CAISGTSGRAYEQYF.

In this sample, this clonotype turned up many times. The chain couples TRBV29-1 to TRBJ2-1; 9 bases map to TRBD2. Losses at the gene ends were 3 bases for V and 6 bases for J; bases not matched to a gene: 6. Germline V gives CDR1 SQVTM, CDR2 ANQGSEA. CDR3 size: 14 residues. CDR3: CSVDGGRASNEQFF. The CDR3 region has the DNA TGCAGCGTTGATGGCGGGAGGGCCTCCAATGAGCAGTTCTTC.

This clonotype occurred a few times. J is TRBJ2-7 and V is TRBV6-1; 8 positions match TRBD1. The trim removed 5 bases at V and 0 bases at J, leaving 6 bases unmatched. CDR1 and CDR2 from the germline V gene are MNHNS and SASEGT. The CDR3 is 15 amino acids. The CDR3 here is CASSFRTGHSYEQYF. The CDR3 DNA follows: TGTGCCAGCAGTTTTAGGACAGGGCACTCCTACGAGCAGTACTTC.

The rearrangement uses TRBV2 and TRBJ2-1, with 14 positions matching TRBD2. Germline lookup yields CDR1 SNHLY and CDR2 FYNNEI. This CDR3 is built from 16 residues. With 11 bases clipped from V and 1 base from J, the junction kept 7 bases outside the gene matches. CDR3 in amino acids: CASGTSGSASYNEQFF. Written as DNA, the CDR3 is TGTGCCTCGGGGACTAGCGGGAGCGCGTCCTACAATGAGCAGTTCTTC.